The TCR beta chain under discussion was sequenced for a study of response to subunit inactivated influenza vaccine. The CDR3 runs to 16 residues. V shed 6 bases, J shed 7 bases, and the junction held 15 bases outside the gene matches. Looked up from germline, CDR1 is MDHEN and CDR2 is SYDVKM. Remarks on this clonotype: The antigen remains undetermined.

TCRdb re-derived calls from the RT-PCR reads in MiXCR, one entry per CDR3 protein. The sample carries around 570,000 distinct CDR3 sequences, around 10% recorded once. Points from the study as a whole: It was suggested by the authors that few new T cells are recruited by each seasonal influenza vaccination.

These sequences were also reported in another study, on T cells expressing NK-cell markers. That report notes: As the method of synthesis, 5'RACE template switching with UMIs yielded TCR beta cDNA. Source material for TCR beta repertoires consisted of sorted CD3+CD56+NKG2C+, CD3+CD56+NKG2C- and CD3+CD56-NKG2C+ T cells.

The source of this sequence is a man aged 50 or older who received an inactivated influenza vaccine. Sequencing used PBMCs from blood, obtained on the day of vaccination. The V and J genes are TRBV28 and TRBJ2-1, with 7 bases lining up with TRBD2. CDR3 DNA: TGTGCCAGCAGCACGCTAGCGGCCATACCTCGGAATGAGCAGTTCTTC. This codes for CASSTLAAIPRNEQFF. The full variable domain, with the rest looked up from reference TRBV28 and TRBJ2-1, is DVKVTQSSRYLVKRTGEKVFLECVQDMDHENMFWYRQDPGLGLRLIYFSYDVKMKEKGDIPEGYSVSREKKERFSLILESASTNQTSMYLCASSTLAAIPRNEQFFGPGTRLTVL.